These 28 T cell receptor beta chains share one sample of origin, sequenced in a study of cytomegalovirus exposure and HLA in healthy donors. PCR amplification relied on 60 Vbeta primers (plus 13 Jbeta primers). TCRdb's copy holds only in-frame clones and misses some; the assay was immunoSEQ multiplex PCR. The table lists approximately 170,000 clones, around 80% of them singletons, with approximately 2.2% in the top ten. Input material: PBMCs. These receptors were obtained from a male donor in good health and CMV-seronegative.

The count of this clone is one. The chain uses TRBV5-1 and TRBJ2-3; D may be TRBD2 (6 bases). CDR3 length: 15 residues. Germline loops: CDR1 SGHRS, CDR2 YFSETQ. Deletions cut 4 bases from V and 6 bases from J, with 18 bases between. The CDR3 DNA is TGCGCCAGCAGCGTGGATCGCGGGGCCTGGGATACGCAGTATTTT. Protein sequence: CASSVDRGAWDTQYF. Full variable domain (outside the CDR3, taken from reference TRBV5-1 and TRBJ2-3): KAGVTQTPRYLIKTRGQQVTLSCSPISGHRSVSWYQQTPGQGLQFLFEYFSETQRNKGNFPGRFSGRQFSNSRSEMNVSTLELGDSALYLCASSVDRGAWDTQYFGPGTRLTVL.

The chain is built from TRBV4-1 and TRBJ1-5; D unresolved. Trimming left V 4 bases short and J 2 bases short, with 9 bases between. From germline, CDR1 is MGHRA and CDR2 YSYEKL. The length of the CDR3 is 14 residues. DNA of the CDR3: TGCGCCAGCAGCCCGAGCGGCGGCAATCAGCCCCAGCATTTT. It specifies CASSPSGGNQPQHF.

The rearrangement links TRBV5-6 to TRBJ1-2, with D perhaps matching TRBD1 (5 bases). This CDR3 has 16 residues. CDR1 is SGHDT and CDR2 is YYEEEE in the germline V gene. V was shortened by 3 bases and J by 8 bases, with 23 bases between the two germline ends. The CDR3 sequence is CASSYNLGTQGGGYTF. As DNA, the CDR3 is TGTGCCAGCAGCTACAACCTCGGGACGCAGGGAGGGGGCTACACCTTC.

This sequence joins TRBV6-5 and TRBJ1-2, with D possibly TRBD1 on 5 matching bases. Deletions cut 3 bases from V and 4 bases from J, with 12 bases between. CDR3 length: 14 residues. Germline CDR1 and CDR2: MNHEY and SVGAGI. The CDR3 reads CASSYSRGSYGYTF. The CDR3 bases are TGTGCCAGCAGTTATTCGCGGGGGAGCTATGGCTACACCTTC.

The chain couples TRBV19 to TRBJ1-4; D is unresolved. Trimming removed 4 bases at V and 16 bases at J, with 16 bases between. The CDR3 totals 12 residues. Germline lookup yields CDR1 LNHDA and CDR2 SQIVND (reference sequence). The CDR3 DNA reads TGTGCCAGTAGTACTACGGCCTGGGAGTGGTTTTTT. Its translation is CASSTTAWEWFF.

The chain couples TRBV10-3 to TRBJ2-7, with 8 bases fitting TRBD1. The ends lost 3 bases at V and 2 bases at J; junction bases unmatched: 3. Germline loops: CDR1 ENHRY, CDR2 SYGVKD. The CDR3 is 14 amino acids. CDR3 in amino acids: CAISEDRGPYEQYF. The CDR3 bases are TGTGCCATCAGTGAAGACAGGGGACCCTACGAGCAGTACTTC.

The genes are TRBV5-1 and TRBJ2-1, with 15 bases matching TRBD2. V shed 2 bases and J 7 bases; nucleotides not matched to a gene: 4. The CDR3 sequence is 16 residues long. From germline, CDR1 is SGHRS and CDR2 YFSETQ. CDR3 residues: CASSFGGTSGGNEQFF. CDR3 nucleotide sequence: TGCGCCAGCAGCTTCGGGGGGACTAGCGGGGGGAATGAGCAGTTCTTC.

V usage is TRBV27 and J usage is TRBJ1-2, with TRBD1 matching over 10 bases. The CDR3 length is 14 residues. Trimming cost V 6 bases and J 2 bases; bases outside gene matches: 3. The germline CDR1 and CDR2 sequences are MNHEY and SMNVEV (reference sequence). The CDR3 here is CASRGTGANYGYTF. CDR3 in DNA: TGTGCCAGCAGGGGGACAGGGGCAAACTATGGCTACACCTTC.

This clone is a singleton in its sample. Compared with germline, one end of the junction differs, possibly owing to a read error. This rearrangement joins TRBV4-3 to TRBJ1-6, with D hard to call. The CDR3 is made up of 16 amino acids. CDR1 and CDR2 from the germline V gene are LGHNA and YSLEER. Here the CDR3 reads CASSQVEGSFNSPLHF. The CDR3 DNA sequence: TGCGCCAGCAGCCAAGTAGAGGGATCCTTTAATTCACCCCTCCACTTT.

The chain joins TRBV5-1 to TRBJ1-1; D is unresolved. There are 15 residues in the CDR3. The V end lost 0 bases, the J end lost 3 bases, and 12 bases lay between the germline ends. Germline loops: CDR1 SGHRS, CDR2 YFSETQ. The CDR3 here is CASSLDGPLDTEAFF. DNA of the CDR3: TGCGCCAGCAGCTTGGATGGGCCCCTGGACACTGAAGCTTTCTTT.

DNA of the CDR3: TGTGCCAGCAGCTCCGACAGGGTAAACTACAATGAGCAGTTCTTC. Encoded protein: CASSSDRVNYNEQFF. This rearrangement joins TRBV5-5 to TRBJ2-1, with TRBD1 matching 7 bases. Trimming took 3 bases from V and 3 from J; bases not matched to a gene: 6. CDR1 SGHKS and CDR2 YYEKEE come from the germline V gene (reference sequence). The CDR3 has 15 amino acids.

The sample holds a few counts of this clone. The chain combines TRBV6-1 with TRBJ2-7; possibly TRBD1 for D (6 bases). From germline, CDR1 is MNHNS and CDR2 SASEGT. This CDR3 is 15 amino acids long. V gave up 2 bases and J gave up 0 bases, with 11 bases separating them. The CDR3 protein is CASSEHGDNSYEQYF. DNA for the CDR3: TGTGCCAGCAGTGAACACGGGGACAACTCCTACGAGCAGTACTTC.

The rearrangement uses TRBV29-1 and TRBJ1-1; a weak D match, TRBD1 (5 bases). Germline V gene data show CDR1 as SQVTM and CDR2 as ANQGSEA. Between the trimmed V and J ends, which lost 4 bases and 5 bases, there was a span of 17 bases. The CDR3 has 14 residues. The DNA for the CDR3 is TGCAGCGTTGCCGACAGTCCGATTGGGACTGAAGCTTTCTTT. Translated, it gives CSVADSPIGTEAFF.

The rearrangement joins TRBV6-6 to TRBJ2-2; D might be TRBD2 (7 bases). With 7 bases removed from V and 4 bases from J, the gap between germline ends came to 19 bases. CDR1 and CDR2 (germline): MNHNY, SVGAGI (reference sequence). This CDR3 is built from 16 residues. Written as DNA, the CDR3 is TGTGCCAGCACCCTTCAAGGGGGGGCCCCCACCGGGGAGCTGTTTTTT. This translates into CASTLQGGAPTGELFF.

The rearrangement joins TRBV9 to TRBJ1-1; D unresolved. Trimming stripped 0 bases from V and 5 bases from J, with 14 bases between. Germline CDR1 and CDR2: SGDLS and YYNGEE. This CDR3 spans 15 amino acids. The CDR3 DNA is TGTGCCAGCAGCGTAGATCCAGGTAGAACAACTGAAGCTTTCTTT. Translated, it gives CASSVDPGRTTEAFF.

The rearrangement joins TRBV7-8 to TRBJ1-2; 9 positions agree with TRBD1. This CDR3 comprises 13 residues. Germline CDR1 reads SGHVS; CDR2 reads FQNEAQ. The J segment lost 8 bases and the V segment lost 10 bases, leaving 11 bases of the junction unmatched. Here the CDR3 reads CATSYRGQGGYTF. The CDR3 DNA reads as TGTGCCACCAGTTACAGGGGGCAAGGAGGCTACACCTTC.

The rearrangement joins TRBV4-2 to TRBJ2-2; D unclear. The ends were cut back, 0 bases at V and 5 bases at J, with 7 bases in the middle. The CDR3 loop spans 14 amino acids. The germline gives CDR1 LGHNA, CDR2 YNFKEQ. Written as DNA, the CDR3 is TGTGCCAGCAGCCAAGATCCCGGGACCGGGGAGCTGTTTTTT. Its translation: CASSQDPGTGELFF.

The chain uses TRBV12-5 and TRBJ1-5; no clear D. There are 12 residues in the CDR3. The germline CDR1 and CDR2 sequences are LGHNT and FRNRAP. Between the trimmed V and J ends, which lost 1 base and 7 bases, there was a span of 5 bases. CDR3 DNA: TGTGCTAGTGGTTTGGGCGGCCAGCCCCAGCATTTT. Its protein is CASGLGGQPQHF.

This chain uses TRBV5-4 with TRBJ1-1, with D perhaps matching TRBD1 (5 bases). This CDR3 comprises 12 residues. Trimming stripped 8 bases from V and 5 bases from J, with 13 bases between. The germline V gene has CDR1 SGHNT and CDR2 YYREEE (reference sequence). The CDR3 here is CASRRAGTEAFF. The CDR3 bases are TGTGCCAGTAGAAGGGCAGGGACTGAAGCTTTCTTT.

The chain is built from TRBV25-1 and TRBJ1-2, with D perhaps TRBD1 (6 bases). CDR1 and CDR2 from the germline V gene are MGHDK and SYGVNS. Trimming took 8 bases from V and 4 from J, leaving 11 bases between them. This CDR3 spans 12 amino acids. The CDR3 protein is CASSTGFYGYTF. CDR3 in DNA: TGTGCCAGCTCGACAGGATTCTATGGCTACACCTTC.

V is TRBV29-1 and J is TRBJ1-1; 8 nucleotides align to TRBD1. Losses at the gene ends were 4 bases for V and 10 bases for J; bases not matched to a gene: 8. The CDR3 covers 12 residues. CDR1 SQVTM and CDR2 ANQGSEA come from the germline V gene. The CDR3 coding sequence is TGCAGCGTTGCCGACCTCGACAGGGGAGCTTTCTTT. It is translated as CSVADLDRGAFF.

The chain joins TRBV6-1 to TRBJ1-2; D is possibly TRBD1 (6 bases). V was clipped by 2 bases and J by 7 bases, with 17 bases between them. Germline-derived CDR1 and CDR2 are MNHNS and SASEGT. The CDR3 totals 15 residues. The CDR3, as DNA: TGTGCCAGCAGTGAAATGGACGGACAGCAAAGTGGCTACACCTTC. Amino acid sequence: CASSEMDGQQSGYTF.

The V gene is TRBV5-1, the J gene TRBJ1-2; TRBD1 might be the D (6 bases). CDR3 length: 15 residues. Trimming pared 4 bases from V and 6 bases from J, leaving 19 bases between. Germline values: CDR1 SGHRS, CDR2 YFSETQ. The CDR3 sequence is CASSRGGSFGNGYTF. The CDR3 nucleotides read TGCGCCAGCAGCCGTGGGGGCTCGTTCGGAAATGGCTACACCTTC. Complete variable domain (other parts from reference TRBV5-1 and TRBJ1-2): KAGVTQTPRYLIKTRGQQVTLSCSPISGHRSVSWYQQTPGQGLQFLFEYFSETQRNKGNFPGRFSGRQFSNSRSEMNVSTLELGDSALYLCASSRGGSFGNGYTFGSGTRLTVV.

The rearrangement links TRBV5-5 to TRBJ2-5, with 15 bases lining up with TRBD2. V shed 0 bases, J shed 5 bases, and the junction held 5 bases outside the gene matches. Looked up from germline, CDR1 is SGHKS and CDR2 is YYEKEE (reference sequence). There are 17 residues in the CDR3. For the CDR3, the DNA is TGTGCCAGCAGCTTGGGAGGACTAGCGGGGGGGCCTGAGACCCAGTACTTC. This codes for CASSLGGLAGGPETQYF.

The rearrangement uses TRBV4-2 and TRBJ2-2; no reliable D call. The CDR3 consists of 15 residues. The V gene lost 3 bases and the J gene lost 4 bases, with 12 bases spanning the gap. Germline loops: CDR1 LGHNA, CDR2 YNFKEQ. The CDR3: CASSQTDVITGELFF. The CDR3 coding sequence is TGTGCCAGCAGCCAGACTGACGTAATCACCGGGGAGCTGTTTTTT.

This chain uses TRBV9 with TRBJ1-1; D ambiguous. The CDR3 loop spans 14 amino acids. CDR1 is SGDLS and CDR2 is YYNGEE in the germline V gene. Trimming stripped 0 bases from V and 1 base from J, with 7 bases between. This CDR3 reads CASSVGQSNTEAFF. As DNA, the CDR3 is TGTGCCAGCAGCGTAGGGCAGTCGAACACTGAAGCTTTCTTT.

This chain links TRBV10-3 with TRBJ1-1, with D unclear. V was pared by 10 bases and J by 1 base, with 7 bases between. The CDR3 has 11 residues. Germline CDR1 is ENHRY and CDR2 is SYGVKD. The CDR3 loop is CATRENTEAFF. DNA of the CDR3: TGTGCCACCCGGGAGAACACTGAAGCTTTCTTT.

This chain connects TRBV27 to TRBJ1-2, with a weak D call TRBD1 (6 bases). Trimming took off 6 bases at V and 5 bases at J, with 13 bases between the two ends. CDR3 length equals 13 residues. From germline, CDR1 is MNHEY and CDR2 SMNVEV (reference sequence). CDR3 region: CASSVDRMYGYTF. DNA of the CDR3: TGTGCCAGCAGCGTTGACAGGATGTATGGCTACACCTTC.